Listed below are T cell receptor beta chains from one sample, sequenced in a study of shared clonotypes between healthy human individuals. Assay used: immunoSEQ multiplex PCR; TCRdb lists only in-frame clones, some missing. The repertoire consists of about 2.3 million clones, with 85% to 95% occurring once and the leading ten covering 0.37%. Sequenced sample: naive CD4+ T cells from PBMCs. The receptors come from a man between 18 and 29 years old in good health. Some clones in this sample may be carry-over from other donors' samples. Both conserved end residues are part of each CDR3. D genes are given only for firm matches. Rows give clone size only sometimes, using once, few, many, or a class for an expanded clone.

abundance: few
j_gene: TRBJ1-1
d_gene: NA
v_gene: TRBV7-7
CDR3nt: TGTGCCAGCAGCCCGGCCCCCGCCGGGGAAGCTTTCTTT
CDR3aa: CASSPAPAGEAFF

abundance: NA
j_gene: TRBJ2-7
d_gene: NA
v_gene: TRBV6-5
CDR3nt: TGTGCCAGCAGTGGGCAGGGACGGGCCTCCTACGAGCAGTACTTC
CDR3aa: CASSGQGRASYEQYF

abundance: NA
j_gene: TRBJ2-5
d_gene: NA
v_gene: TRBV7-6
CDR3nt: TGTGCCAGCAGCTTAGTAACTGAGACCCAGTACTTC
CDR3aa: CASSLVTETQYF

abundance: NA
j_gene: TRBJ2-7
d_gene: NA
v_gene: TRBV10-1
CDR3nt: TGCGCCAGCAGTGAGTATGAGGGCCAGGGGGGGTGCGAGCAGTACTTC
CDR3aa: CASSEYEGQGGCEQYF

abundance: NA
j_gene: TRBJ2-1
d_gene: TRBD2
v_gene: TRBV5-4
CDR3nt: TGTGCCAGCTCAACAAGCCGGCTAGCGGGTTACAATGAGCAGTTCTTC
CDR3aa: CASSTSRLAGYNEQFF

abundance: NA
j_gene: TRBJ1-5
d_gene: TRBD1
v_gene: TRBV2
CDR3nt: TGTGCCCAGGCGACAGGGCGCAATCAGCCCCAGCATTTT
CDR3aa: CAQATGRNQPQHF

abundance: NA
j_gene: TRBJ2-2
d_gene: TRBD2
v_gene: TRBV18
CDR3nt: TGTGCCAGCTCAAGACCCGGGACTAGATACACCGGGGAGCTGTTTTTT
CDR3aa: CASSRPGTRYTGELFF

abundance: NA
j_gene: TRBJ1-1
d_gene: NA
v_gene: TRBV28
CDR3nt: TGTGCCAGCAGTTTATCCCCTCGGGAGATGAACACTGAAGCTTTCTTT
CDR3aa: CASSLSPREMNTEAFF

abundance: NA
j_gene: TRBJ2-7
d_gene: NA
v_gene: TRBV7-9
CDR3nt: TGTGCCAGCAGCTTATTTAGAACCAATCCCTCTGGGGAGCAGTACTTC
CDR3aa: CASSLFRTNPSGEQYF

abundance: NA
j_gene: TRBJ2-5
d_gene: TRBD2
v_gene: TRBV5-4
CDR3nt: TGTGCCAGCAGCTTGGGACTAGCGGGAGGGGAGACCCAGTACTTC
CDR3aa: CASSLGLAGGETQYF

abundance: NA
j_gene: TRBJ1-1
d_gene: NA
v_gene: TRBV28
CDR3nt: TGTGCCAGCGGACTAGTAACTGAAGCTTTCTTT
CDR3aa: CASGLVTEAFF

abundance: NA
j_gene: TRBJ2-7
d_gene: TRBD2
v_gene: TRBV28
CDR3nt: TGTGCCACCCACCCGGCGGGAGGGCGTTCCTACGAGCAGTACTTC
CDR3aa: CATHPAGGRSYEQYF

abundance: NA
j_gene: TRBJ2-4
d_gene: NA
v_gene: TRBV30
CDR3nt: TGTGCCTGGAGTCCCGGAAACATTCAGTACTTC
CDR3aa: CAWSPGNIQYF

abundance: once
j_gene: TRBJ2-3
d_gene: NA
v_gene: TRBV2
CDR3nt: TGTGCCAGCAGTGAACTAGCAGGAGCAGATACGCAGTATTTT
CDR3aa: CASSELAGADTQYF

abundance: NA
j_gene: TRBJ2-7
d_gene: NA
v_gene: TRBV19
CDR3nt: TGTGCCAGTAGTATGCAAGGCTACGAGCAGTACTTC
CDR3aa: CASSMQGYEQYF

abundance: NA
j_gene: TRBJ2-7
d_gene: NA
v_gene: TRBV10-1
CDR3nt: TGCGCCAGCAGTGATGGGATTAGGAACGGGGGCTACGAGCAGTACTTC
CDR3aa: CASSDGIRNGGYEQYF

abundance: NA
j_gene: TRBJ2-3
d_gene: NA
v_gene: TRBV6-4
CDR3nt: TGTGCCAGCAGGAATCGCCCAGACAACCCCACAGATACGCAGTATTTT
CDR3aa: CASRNRPDNPTDTQYF

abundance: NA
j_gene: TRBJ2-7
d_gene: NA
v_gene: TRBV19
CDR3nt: TGTGCCAGTAGCATGGACCGATCCTACGAGCAGTACTTC
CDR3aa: CASSMDRSYEQYF

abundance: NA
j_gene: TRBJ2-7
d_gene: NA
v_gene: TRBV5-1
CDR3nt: TGCGCCAGCTCCCACGGCGGGACGGAGGCCTACGAGCAGTACTTC
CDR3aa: CASSHGGTEAYEQYF

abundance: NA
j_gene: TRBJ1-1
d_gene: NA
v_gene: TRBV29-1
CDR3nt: TGCAGCGCCGAGGGCGACAAGTACACTGAAGCTTTCTTT
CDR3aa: CSAEGDKYTEAFF

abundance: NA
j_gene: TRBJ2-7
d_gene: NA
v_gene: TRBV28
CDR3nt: TGTGCCAGCAGTTTTAACGTGGTTCGTACCTACGAGCAGTACTTC
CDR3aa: CASSFNVVRTYEQYF

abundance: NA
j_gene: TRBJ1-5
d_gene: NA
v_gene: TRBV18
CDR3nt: TGTGCCAGCTCGAACCAGGGCGGGGATCAGCCCCAGCATTTT
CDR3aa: CASSNQGGDQPQHF

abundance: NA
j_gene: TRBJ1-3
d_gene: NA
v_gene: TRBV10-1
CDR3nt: TGCGCCAGCAGTGAGATCGCGGGTTCGGACACCATATATTTT
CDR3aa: CASSEIAGSDTIYF

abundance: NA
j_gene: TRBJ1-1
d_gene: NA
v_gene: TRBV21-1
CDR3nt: TGTGCCAGCTTACAGGACAGGGAGAGGAACACTGAAGCTTTCTTT
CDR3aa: CASLQDRERNTEAFF

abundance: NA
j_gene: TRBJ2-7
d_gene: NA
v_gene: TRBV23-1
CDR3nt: TGCGCCAGCAGTCGCCGCCTCAGGGGGGGCCACGAGCAGTACTTC
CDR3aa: CASSRRLRGGHEQYF

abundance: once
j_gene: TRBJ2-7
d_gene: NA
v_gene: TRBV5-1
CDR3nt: TGCGCCAGCAGCTTGAGGGTTCAGGGTTCCTACGAGCAGTACTTC
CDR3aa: CASSLRVQGSYEQYF

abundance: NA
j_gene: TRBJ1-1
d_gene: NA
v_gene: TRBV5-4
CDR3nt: TGTGCCAGCAGCTTGGGATTAGCGGGGAGAGGCGCTGAAGCTTTCTTT
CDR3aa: CASSLGLAGRGAEAFF

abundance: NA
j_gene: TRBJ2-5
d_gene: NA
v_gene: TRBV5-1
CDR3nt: TGCGCCAGCAGCTTGACTCAAGAGACCCAGTACTTC
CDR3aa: CASSLTQETQYF

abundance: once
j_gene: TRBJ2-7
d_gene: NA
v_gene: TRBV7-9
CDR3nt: TGTGCCAGCGGTCCGGGACCAGGGGCCCACGAGCAGTACTTC
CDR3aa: CASGPGPGAHEQYF

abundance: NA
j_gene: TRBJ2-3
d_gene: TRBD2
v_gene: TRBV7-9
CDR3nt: TGTGCCAGCAGCTTAGATATGACTAGCGGAAGCACAGATACGCAGTATTTT
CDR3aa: CASSLDMTSGSTDTQYF

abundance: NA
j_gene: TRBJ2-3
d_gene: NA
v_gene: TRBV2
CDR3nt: TGTGCCAGCAGTGTCGAGCGCCAAGATACGCAGTATTTT
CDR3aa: CASSVERQDTQYF

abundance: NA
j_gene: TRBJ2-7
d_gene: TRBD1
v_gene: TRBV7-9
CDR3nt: TGTGCCAGCACCCCGGGGACAGGGGGCTACGAGCAGTACTTC
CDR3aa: CASTPGTGGYEQYF

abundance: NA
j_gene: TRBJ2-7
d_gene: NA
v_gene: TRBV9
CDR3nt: TGTGCCAGCAGCGCGACGGGATTCTCCTACGAGCAGTACTTC
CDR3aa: CASSATGFSYEQYF

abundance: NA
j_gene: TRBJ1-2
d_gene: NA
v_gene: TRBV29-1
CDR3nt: TGCAGCGTTGAAGATCCGACCGACTTTTATTACTATGGCTACACCTTC
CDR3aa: CSVEDPTDFYYYGYTF

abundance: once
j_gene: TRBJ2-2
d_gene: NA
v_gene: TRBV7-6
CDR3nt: TGTGCCAGCAGCCACTCCCGGGGCCGCACCGGGGAGCTGTTTTTT
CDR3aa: CASSHSRGRTGELFF

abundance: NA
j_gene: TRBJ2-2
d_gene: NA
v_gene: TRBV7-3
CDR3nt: TGTGCCAGCAGCTTCTATAACACCGGGGAGCTGTTTTTT
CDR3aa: CASSFYNTGELFF

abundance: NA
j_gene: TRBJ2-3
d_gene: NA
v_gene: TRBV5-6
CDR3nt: TGTGCCAGCAGCTTGCTACTGGCGGGATCCACAGATACGCAGTATTTT
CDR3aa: CASSLLLAGSTDTQYF

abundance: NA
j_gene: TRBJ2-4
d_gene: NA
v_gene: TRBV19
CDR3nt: TGTGCCAGTAGTATGGTAGGAAATCTAGCCAAAAACATTCAGTACTTC
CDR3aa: CASSMVGNLAKNIQYF

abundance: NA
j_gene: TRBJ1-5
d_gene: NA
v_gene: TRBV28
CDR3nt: TGTGCCAGCAGTAACTTCCGGGACGCCCAAGGCAATCAGCCCCAGCATTTT
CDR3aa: CASSNFRDAQGNQPQHF

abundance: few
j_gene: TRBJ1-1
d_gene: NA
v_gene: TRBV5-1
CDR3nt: TGCGCCAGCAGCTTCGGGGGGTTGGACACTGAAGCTTTCTTT
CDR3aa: CASSFGGLDTEAFF

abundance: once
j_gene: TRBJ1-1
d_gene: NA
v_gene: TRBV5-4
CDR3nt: TGTGCCAGCAGCTTGGCGGGATCTGAAGCTTTCTTT
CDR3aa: CASSLAGSEAFF

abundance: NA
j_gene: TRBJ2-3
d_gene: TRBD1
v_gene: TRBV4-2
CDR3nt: TGTGCCAGCAGCGTGGGACAGGGGGACGGCGATACGCAGTATTTT
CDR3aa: CASSVGQGDGDTQYF

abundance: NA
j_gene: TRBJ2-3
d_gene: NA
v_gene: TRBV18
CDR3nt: TGTGCCAGCCGGTATAGTTTTTCCGATACGCAGTATTTT
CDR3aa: CASRYSFSDTQYF

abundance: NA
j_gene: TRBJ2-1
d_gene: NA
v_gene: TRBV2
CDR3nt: TGTGCCAGCAAGAGGGGTGTAATAAATGAGCAGTTCTTC
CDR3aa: CASKRGVINEQFF

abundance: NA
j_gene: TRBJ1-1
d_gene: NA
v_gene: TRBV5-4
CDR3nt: TGTGCCAGCAGCTTGGGGGGGTCACTGCTGAACACTGAAGCTTTCTTT
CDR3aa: CASSLGGSLLNTEAFF

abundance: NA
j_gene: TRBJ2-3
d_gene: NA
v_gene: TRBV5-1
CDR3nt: TGCGCCAGCAGCTTGGACGGTACCAGCACAGATACGCAGTATTTT
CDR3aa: CASSLDGTSTDTQYF

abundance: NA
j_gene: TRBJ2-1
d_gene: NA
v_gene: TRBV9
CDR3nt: TGTGCCAGCAGCGCCCCAGGTGCGGTTAATGAGCAGTTCTTC
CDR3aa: CASSAPGAVNEQFF